A selection of T cell receptor beta chains follows, all from one sample in a study of shared clonotypes between healthy human individuals. Clones were sequenced by immunoSEQ multiplex PCR, and TCRdb holds only the in-frame ones, with some missing. The sample has around 600,000 clones; roughly 97% are singletons. Sequencing was done on a sample of naive CD4+ T cells sorted from blood. Source of these receptors: a woman aged 25 to 45 in good health. The CDR3 runs from the conserved cysteine through the conserved F or W. Each record gives: CDR3 DNA, CDR3 protein, D gene, V gene, J gene, clone size. D genes are given only for firm matches. Only part of the rows carry a size: once, few, many, or a class if the clone is expanded.

DNA: TGTGCCAGTAGTATAGTGTCCGGGACTTATAATGAGCAGTTCTTC
CDR3: CASSIVSGTYNEQFF
D: .
V: TRBV19
J: TRBJ2-1
size: .

DNA: TGTGCCAGCAGCGTAGGACGCGGGTCCTCCTACGAGCAGTACTTC
CDR3: CASSVGRGSSYEQYF
D: .
V: TRBV9
J: TRBJ2-7
size: .

DNA: TGCGCCAGCAGCTTTGGGGGTGACGAGCAGTACTTC
CDR3: CASSFGGDEQYF
D: .
V: TRBV5-1
J: TRBJ2-7
size: .

DNA: TGTGCCAGCAGCTTAGCTAGCGGAGGAAACAATGAGCAGTTCTTC
CDR3: CASSLASGGNNEQFF
D: .
V: TRBV7-7
J: TRBJ2-1
size: .

DNA: TGTGCCAGCAGTGAATGGGACAGGGCTCAGCCCCAGCATTTT
CDR3: CASSEWDRAQPQHF
D: TRBD1
V: TRBV2
J: TRBJ1-5
size: .

DNA: TGCAGCGTTGAGGGGAGACAGGGTGAGGGCTCAACTAATGAAAAACTGTTTTTT
CDR3: CSVEGRQGEGSTNEKLFF
D: TRBD1
V: TRBV29-1
J: TRBJ1-4
size: once

DNA: TGCGCCAGCAGCCAAGATCTTAAAACGAACACTGAAGCTTTCTTT
CDR3: CASSQDLKTNTEAFF
D: .
V: TRBV4-1
J: TRBJ1-1
size: .

DNA: TGCAGCGTTGAGGGACAGGGGCTCGAGCAGTACTTC
CDR3: CSVEGQGLEQYF
D: TRBD1
V: TRBV29-1
J: TRBJ2-7
size: .

DNA: TGTGCCAGCAGCTTCTTTGGGGCTAGCGGGAGTGGAGCCCCAGAGACCCAGTACTTC
CDR3: CASSFFGASGSGAPETQYF
D: TRBD2
V: TRBV5-6
J: TRBJ2-5
size: .

DNA: TGCAGCGCATCCCCAGTAGCGGGAGAATCCGCTGAGCAGTTCTTC
CDR3: CSASPVAGESAEQFF
D: TRBD2
V: TRBV29-1
J: TRBJ2-1
size: .

DNA: TGTGCCAGTCGCGATGGAGTTCGTGGCAATGAGCAGTTCTTC
CDR3: CASRDGVRGNEQFF
D: .
V: TRBV19
J: TRBJ2-1
size: .

DNA: TGTGCCAGCAGCCTGGGTCGTATCACCTACGAGCAGTACTTC
CDR3: CASSLGRITYEQYF
D: .
V: TRBV11-1
J: TRBJ2-7
size: .

DNA: TGTGCCAGCAGCTTGGTGGGGTCGAACACTGAAGCTTTCTTT
CDR3: CASSLVGSNTEAFF
D: .
V: TRBV5-5
J: TRBJ1-1
size: .

DNA: TGTGCCAGTATCGCAAGGGATCTGTCAGGGGAAGCTTTCTTT
CDR3: CASIARDLSGEAFF
D: .
V: TRBV19
J: TRBJ1-1
size: .

DNA: TGTGCCAGCAGTTTGACGGACTACGAGCAGTACTTC
CDR3: CASSLTDYEQYF
D: .
V: TRBV2
J: TRBJ2-7
size: .

DNA: TGTGCCAGTAGTATAAGGGGGATTACAGGGGGAGATCAGCCCCAGCATTTT
CDR3: CASSIRGITGGDQPQHF
D: TRBD1
V: TRBV19
J: TRBJ1-5
size: .

DNA: TGTGCCAGCAGCTACCCAGGGGAGATTAAGAACACTGAAGCTTTCTTT
CDR3: CASSYPGEIKNTEAFF
D: .
V: TRBV11-2
J: TRBJ1-1
size: .

DNA: TGTGCCAGCAGCTTATCCAGGGGCGAGAACACTGAAGCTTTCTTT
CDR3: CASSLSRGENTEAFF
D: .
V: TRBV7-9
J: TRBJ1-1
size: .

DNA: TGTGCCAGCAGCTTTAATAAGCGACCACAGGGCCCACTTTACAATGAGCAGTTCTTC
CDR3: CASSFNKRPQGPLYNEQFF
D: .
V: TRBV7-9
J: TRBJ2-1
size: .

DNA: TGTGCCAGCAGCAATACAGGGGGCGGCGAGCAGTACTTC
CDR3: CASSNTGGGEQYF
D: TRBD1
V: TRBV28
J: TRBJ2-7
size: .

DNA: TGTGCCAGCAGCTCCTCGGGACAGGGGATCGCTGGCTACACCTTC
CDR3: CASSSSGQGIAGYTF
D: TRBD1
V: TRBV7-9
J: TRBJ1-2
size: .

DNA: TGTGCCAGCAGCAGAATACCGGGACTAGCAAAGGATGAGCAGTTCTTC
CDR3: CASSRIPGLAKDEQFF
D: TRBD2
V: TRBV27
J: TRBJ2-1
size: .

DNA: TGTGCCAGCAGTGATTCATTGGCCGAGTGGATTCAGCCCCAGCATTTT
CDR3: CASSDSLAEWIQPQHF
D: .
V: TRBV2
J: TRBJ1-5
size: .

DNA: TGTGCCAGCAGTCAACTAGCGGGATATTCTAATGAGCAGTTCTTC
CDR3: CASSQLAGYSNEQFF
D: TRBD2
V: TRBV6-1
J: TRBJ2-1
size: .

DNA: TGCGCCAGCAGCTCGGGGACTAGCGGGAGTATCGCCTACAATGAGCAGTTCTTC
CDR3: CASSSGTSGSIAYNEQFF
D: TRBD2
V: TRBV5-1
J: TRBJ2-1
size: once

DNA: TGCGCCAGCAGCTCTAAGACAGGGTTAGAGCAGTACTTC
CDR3: CASSSKTGLEQYF
D: TRBD1
V: TRBV5-1
J: TRBJ2-7
size: .

DNA: TGTGCCAGCAGTGACCTCAGGGCCTCTGGGGAAAAACTGTTTTTT
CDR3: CASSDLRASGEKLFF
D: .
V: TRBV2
J: TRBJ1-4
size: .

DNA: TGTGCCAGCAGCCTCTTCTCGGGGTCCGGGTTGAAAAAACTGTTTTTT
CDR3: CASSLFSGSGLKKLFF
D: .
V: TRBV28
J: TRBJ1-4
size: .

DNA: TGTGCCATCGGGACAGGGTCCAATTACCCCTTTGAAGCTTTCTTT
CDR3: CAIGTGSNYPFEAFF
D: TRBD1
V: TRBV28
J: TRBJ1-1
size: .

DNA: TGCGCCAGCAGTCAATCGGACGAGAACACTGAAGCTTTCTTT
CDR3: CASSQSDENTEAFF
D: .
V: TRBV23-1
J: TRBJ1-1
size: .

DNA: TGTGCCAGTACAAGTCCCGGGACGGCTAACTATGGCTACACCTTC
CDR3: CASTSPGTANYGYTF
D: .
V: TRBV19
J: TRBJ1-2
size: once

DNA: TGCGCCAGCAGCCAAGAGGCGGGAGAGACGTGGTCGGAGACCCAGTACTTC
CDR3: CASSQEAGETWSETQYF
D: TRBD2
V: TRBV4-1
J: TRBJ2-5
size: .

DNA: TGTGCCAGCAGCACTAGCGGGAAATACAATGAGCAGTTCTTC
CDR3: CASSTSGKYNEQFF
D: TRBD2
V: TRBV2
J: TRBJ2-1
size: .

DNA: TGCAGCGTGGACAAACAGGTCCCATGGCCATACTCTGGGGCCAACGTCCTGACTTTC
CDR3: CSVDKQVPWPYSGANVLTF
D: .
V: TRBV29-1
J: TRBJ2-6
size: .

DNA: TGCGCCAGCGGAACCGGGACCCAGGGTGAAAAACTGTTTTTT
CDR3: CASGTGTQGEKLFF
D: .
V: TRBV10-2
J: TRBJ1-4
size: .

DNA: TGTGCCAGTAGTTCCCACCCGGGGTCGGGGGCCCCCTTTGTTGGGCAGTACTTC
CDR3: CASSSHPGSGAPFVGQYF
D: .
V: TRBV19
J: TRBJ2-7
size: .

DNA: TGTGCCAGTAGGGGACAGGGGAAATTCACAGATACGCAGTATTTT
CDR3: CASRGQGKFTDTQYF
D: TRBD1
V: TRBV19
J: TRBJ2-3
size: .

DNA: TGTGCCATCAGCCGGACGGGGAACACTGAAGCTTTCTTT
CDR3: CAISRTGNTEAFF
D: .
V: TRBV10-3
J: TRBJ1-1
size: .

DNA: TGTGCCAGCAGTGACGTGGCTAGCGGTGACACAGATACGCAGTATTTT
CDR3: CASSDVASGDTDTQYF
D: TRBD2
V: TRBV6-4
J: TRBJ2-3
size: .

DNA: TGTGCCAGCAGTTACTCAAGGGACTACCAAGAGACCCAGTACTTC
CDR3: CASSYSRDYQETQYF
D: .
V: TRBV6-8
J: TRBJ2-5
size: .

DNA: TGTGCCAGCAGCTACGGGACAGTTGATTACGAGCAGTACTTC
CDR3: CASSYGTVDYEQYF
D: TRBD1
V: TRBV13
J: TRBJ2-7
size: .

DNA: TGTGCCAGCAGCTCCCTCTATAGCGGTTCCTACAATGAGCAGTTCTTC
CDR3: CASSSLYSGSYNEQFF
D: .
V: TRBV11-2
J: TRBJ2-1
size: .

DNA: TGCGCCAGCAGCCTACAGGCTTCCCAAGAGACCCAGTACTTC
CDR3: CASSLQASQETQYF
D: .
V: TRBV5-1
J: TRBJ2-5
size: .

DNA: TGTGCCATCCAGGGGCCAGGGACTAGAGGGGGAAATTCACCCCTCCACTTT
CDR3: CAIQGPGTRGGNSPLHF
D: .
V: TRBV5-4
J: TRBJ1-6
size: .